Shown below are 8 T cell receptor beta chains from a single sample sequenced in a study of T-cell memory formation after mild COVID-19. TCRdb re-called the 5' RACE reads through MiXCR, storing one row per CDR3 protein. Altogether fewer than 400,000 distinct CDR3 sequences are present, around 13% being singletons, with the ten largest covering about 20%. Specimen: PBMCs or a T cell subset sorted from them (not recorded which). All receptors derive from a man aged 18 to 29 who had mild COVID-19 (a few samples of this study predate the infection). Cell type and time point are not known.

The chain is built from TRBV12-3 or TRBV12-4 and TRBJ1-1; maybe TRBD1 (6 bases). The V end lost 6 bases, the J end lost 4 bases, and 18 bases lay between the germline ends. The CDR3 has 15 residues. CDR3 sequence reads: CASSKPFAGATEAFF. The CDR3 coding sequence is TGTGCCAGCAGCAAACCTTTCGCAGGGGCCACTGAAGCTTTCTTT.

The chain has TRBV10-3 and TRBJ2-7; 9 nucleotides align to TRBD1. The CDR3 contains 14 residues. Germline CDR1 and CDR2: ENHRY and SYGVKD. V dropped 6 bases and J dropped 5; count of bases not matched to a gene: 8. DNA of the CDR3: TGTGCCATCAGCGGACAGGGGAGTTCCAACGAGCAGTACTTC. Translating gives CAISGQGSSNEQYF.

This clonotype turned up a few times. The V gene is TRBV6-5, the J gene TRBJ2-1, with 7 bases matching TRBD1. CDR3 length: 13 amino acids. The germline CDR1 and CDR2 sequences are MNHEY and SVGAGI. The V segment lost 6 bases and the J segment 6 bases; nucleotides outside the gene matches: 5. CDR3 DNA: TGTGCCAGCAGCCAAGCAGGGGGCAATGAGCAGTTCTTC. Protein: CASSQAGGNEQFF.

This clonotype was counted a few times. V is TRBV4-1 and J is TRBJ1-1; no firm D call. The germline CDR1 and CDR2 sequences are MGHRA and YSYEKL. The CDR3 contains 11 residues. V shed 6 bases and J shed 11 bases, with 13 bases lying between them. DNA for the CDR3: TGCGCCAGCAGTGACGATGGTGAGGCTTTCTTT. It codes for CASSDDGEAFF.

The rearrangement uses TRBV7-2 and TRBJ1-1; D might be TRBD1 (5 bases). V gave up 3 bases and J gave up 2 bases, with 10 bases separating them. Germline CDR1 reads SGHTA; CDR2 reads FQGNSA. The CDR3 spans 14 residues. Written as DNA, the CDR3 is TGTGCCAGCAGCTTCCGACAGAGCAACACTGAAGCTTTCTTT. It encodes CASSFRQSNTEAFF.

The chain combines TRBV6-5 with TRBJ2-1; D possibly corresponds to TRBD1 (6 bases). Germline V gives CDR1 MNHEY, CDR2 SVGAGI. There are 14 residues in the CDR3. V was clipped by 4 bases and J by 12 bases, with 19 bases between them. The CDR3 coding sequence is TGTGCCAGCAGTTCCCCCCCCAGGCAAGGGGGGCAGTTCTTC. It specifies CASSSPPRQGGQFF.

The V call is TRBV7-2, the J call TRBJ2-1; unclear D gene. V was clipped by 4 bases and J by 3 bases, with 10 bases between them. Germline V gene sequence: CDR1 SGHTA, CDR2 FQGNSA. This CDR3 is 14 amino acids long. The CDR3 bases are TGTGCCAGCAGCTCCCCGGGTGACTACAATGAGCAGTTCTTC. Translating it yields CASSSPGDYNEQFF. Full variable domain (rest looked up from reference TRBV7-2 and TRBJ2-1): GAGVSQSPSNKVTEKGKDVELRCDPISGHTALYWYRQSLGQGLEFLIYFQGNSAPDKSGLPSDRFSAERTGGSVSTLTIQRTQQEDSAVYLCASSSPGDYNEQFFGPGTRLTVL.

This clonotype was seen many times. The J gene is TRBJ2-1, the V gene TRBV3-1; D might be TRBD2 (5 bases). CDR1 and CDR2 (germline): LGHDT, YNNKEL (reference sequence). This CDR3 comprises 13 residues. Trimming pared 2 bases from V and 10 bases from J, leaving 12 bases between. The CDR3 nucleotides are TGTGCCAGCAGCCAATTCCTGGGAGTCGAGCAGTTCTTC. As protein: CASSQFLGVEQFF.